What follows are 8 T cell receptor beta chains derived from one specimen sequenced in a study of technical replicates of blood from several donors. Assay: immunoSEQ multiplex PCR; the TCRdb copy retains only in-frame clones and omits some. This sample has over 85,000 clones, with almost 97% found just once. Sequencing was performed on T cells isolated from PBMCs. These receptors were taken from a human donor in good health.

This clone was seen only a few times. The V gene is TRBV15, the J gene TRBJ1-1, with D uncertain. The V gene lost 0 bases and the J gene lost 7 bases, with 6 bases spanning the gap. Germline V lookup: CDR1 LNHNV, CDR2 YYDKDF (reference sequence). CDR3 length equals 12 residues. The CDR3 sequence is CATSRDLYEAFF. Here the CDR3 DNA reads TGTGCCACCAGCAGAGATCTGTATGAAGCTTTCTTT. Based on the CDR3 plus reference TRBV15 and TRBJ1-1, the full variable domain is DAMVIQNPRYQVTQFGKPVTLSCSQTLNHNVMYWYQQKSSQAPKLLFHYYDKDFNNEADTPDNFQSRRPNTSFCFLDIRSPGLGDTAMYLCATSRDLYEAFFGQGTRLTVV.

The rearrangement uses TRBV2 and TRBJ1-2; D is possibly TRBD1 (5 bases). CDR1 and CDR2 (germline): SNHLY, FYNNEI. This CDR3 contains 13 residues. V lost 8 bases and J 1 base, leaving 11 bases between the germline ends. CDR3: CASLGGGNYGYTF. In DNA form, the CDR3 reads TGTGCCAGCCTGGGGGGGGGTAACTATGGCTACACCTTC.

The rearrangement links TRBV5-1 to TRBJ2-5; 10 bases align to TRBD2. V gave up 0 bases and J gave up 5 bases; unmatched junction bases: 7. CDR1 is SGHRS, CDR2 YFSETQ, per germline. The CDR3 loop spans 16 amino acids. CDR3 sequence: CASSLGSSGSYETQYF. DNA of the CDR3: TGCGCCAGCAGCTTGGGATCTAGCGGGAGTTATGAGACCCAGTACTTC.

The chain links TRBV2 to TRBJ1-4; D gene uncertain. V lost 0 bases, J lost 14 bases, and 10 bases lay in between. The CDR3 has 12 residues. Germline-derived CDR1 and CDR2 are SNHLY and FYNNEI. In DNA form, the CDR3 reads TGTGCCAGCAGTGAAGCCAACCTCCAGCTGTTTTTT. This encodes CASSEANLQLFF. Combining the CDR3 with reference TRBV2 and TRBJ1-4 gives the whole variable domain EPEVTQTPSHQVTQMGQEVILRCVPISNHLYFYWYRQILGQKVEFLVSFYNNEISEKSEIFDDQFSVERPDGSNFTLKIRSTKLEDSAMYFCASSEANLQLFFGSGTQLSVL.

The CDR3 reads CASSQDPRGGTEAFF. CDR3 DNA sequence: TGTGCCAGCAGCCAAGACCCGAGGGGAGGGACTGAAGCTTTCTTT. The V and J genes are TRBV4-2 and TRBJ1-1, with a weak D call TRBD1 (5 bases). The CDR3 has 15 amino acids. Per germline, CDR1 LGHNA and CDR2 YNFKEQ. V gave up 0 bases and J gave up 5 bases, with 13 bases separating them.

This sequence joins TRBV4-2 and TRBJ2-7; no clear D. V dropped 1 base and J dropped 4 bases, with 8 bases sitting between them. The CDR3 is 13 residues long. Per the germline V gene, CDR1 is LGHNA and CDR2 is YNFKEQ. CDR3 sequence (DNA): TGTGCCAGCAGCCAAGTACAGCTATACGAGCAGTACTTC. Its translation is CASSQVQLYEQYF.

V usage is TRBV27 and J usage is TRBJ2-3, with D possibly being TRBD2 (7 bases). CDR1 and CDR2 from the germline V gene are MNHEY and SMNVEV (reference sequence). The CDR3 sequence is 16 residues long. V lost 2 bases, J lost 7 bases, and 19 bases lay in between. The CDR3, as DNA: TGTGCCAGCAGTTTACCTCAGGGAACGGGGGGCAATACGCAGTATTTT. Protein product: CASSLPQGTGGNTQYF.

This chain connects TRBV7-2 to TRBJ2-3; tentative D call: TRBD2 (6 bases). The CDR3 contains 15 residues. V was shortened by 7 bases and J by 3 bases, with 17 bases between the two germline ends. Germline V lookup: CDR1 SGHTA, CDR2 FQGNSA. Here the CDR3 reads CASTREAGNTDTQYF. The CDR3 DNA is TGTGCCAGCACCAGGGAGGCCGGGAATACAGATACGCAGTATTTT.